The 24 T cell receptor beta chains below were found in one sample sequenced in a study of cytomegalovirus exposure and HLA in healthy donors. This PCR relied on a set of 60 Vbeta primers and 13 Jbeta primers. Clones were read by immunoSEQ multiplex PCR, and TCRdb kept only the in-frame ones, dropping some. This table holds about 190,000 clones, roughly four fifths found once. Sample: PBMCs. These receptors all come from a woman aged 18-35 years in good health and CMV-seronegative.

J is TRBJ1-4 and V is TRBV7-8, with 7 bases that match TRBD1. Per the germline V gene, CDR1 is SGHVS and CDR2 is FQNEAQ. V shed 1 base and J 14 bases; nucleotides not matched to a gene: 7. The CDR3 length is 13 residues. The CDR3 sequence is CASSLDVTGSLFF. CDR3 bases: TGTGCCAGCAGCTTAGACGTGACAGGGAGCCTGTTTTTT.

The V and J genes are TRBV6-6 and TRBJ1-6; 7 nucleotides align to TRBD1. The CDR3 totals 13 residues. V was clipped by 10 bases and J by 8 bases; unmatched bases: 8. Germline V gene data show CDR1 as MNHNY and CDR2 as SVGAGI (reference sequence). CDR3 in DNA: TGTGCCACCTTGCGGCAGGGGGATTCACCCCTCCACTTT. Amino acid sequence: CATLRQGDSPLHF.

The chain links TRBV6-6 to TRBJ2-4, with D hard to call. Trimming took 6 bases from V and 5 from J, leaving 8 bases between them. There are 12 residues in the CDR3. Germline V CDR1 and CDR2: MNHNY, SVGAGI (reference sequence). CDR3 amino acids: CASREAENIQYF. In DNA form, the CDR3 reads TGTGCCAGCAGAGAGGCAGAAAACATTCAGTACTTC.

This clone was counted once. This rearrangement joins TRBV5-1 to TRBJ1-1; tentatively, D is TRBD1 (6 bases). The CDR3 spans 15 residues. CDR1 and CDR2 (germline): SGHRS, YFSETQ. Trimming took 4 bases from V and 1 from J, leaving 14 bases between them. Written as DNA, the CDR3 is TGCGCCAGCAGCCAGCTGACAGGTTCGAACACTGAAGCTTTCTTT. Translated, it gives CASSQLTGSNTEAFF.

The chain combines TRBV2 with TRBJ2-1, with 8 bases matching TRBD2. Per germline, CDR1 SNHLY and CDR2 FYNNEI. V was clipped by 3 bases and J by 1 base; unmatched bases: 2. The CDR3 covers 15 residues. The DNA of the CDR3 is TGTGCCAGCAGTGACGCTAGCGGGTCCTACAATGAGCAGTTCTTC. Translating it yields CASSDASGSYNEQFF.

This clone came up a few times. The chain employs TRBV7-9 and TRBJ1-1; no firm D call. Germline CDR1 reads SEHNR; CDR2 reads FQNEAQ (reference sequence). The CDR3 extends over 13 amino acids. Deletions cut 3 bases from V and 2 bases from J, with 7 bases between. The CDR3 protein is CASSFEQNTEAFF. In DNA, the CDR3 is TGTGCCAGCAGCTTCGAACAAAACACTGAAGCTTTCTTT.

A few counts support this clone. V and J are TRBV7-9 and TRBJ1-1, with no clear D. Trimming removed 5 bases at V and 0 bases at J, with 13 bases between. Germline CDR1 SEHNR, CDR2 FQNEAQ (reference sequence). The CDR3 sequence is 15 residues long. The CDR3 DNA follows: TGTGCCAGCAGCCCCTCCGAGGCAGTGAACACTGAAGCTTTCTTT. This sequence encodes CASSPSEAVNTEAFF.

This sequence joins TRBV5-4 and TRBJ2-3, with 10 bases aligning to TRBD2. CDR3 size: 16 residues. The trim removed 10 bases at V and 0 bases at J, leaving 11 bases unmatched. Per germline, CDR1 SGHNT and CDR2 YYREEE (reference sequence). In nucleotides, the CDR3 is TGTGCCTGGGGGGCTAGCGGGGGCCTGAGCACAGATACGCAGTATTTT. Encoded protein: CAWGASGGLSTDTQYF.

This clone appeared a few times. Germline and junction disagree at one end, which may indicate a read error. The V and J genes are TRBV19 and TRBJ2-7, with 11 bases identical to TRBD1. CDR3 size: 15 residues. Germline V CDR1 and CDR2: LNHDA, SQIVND (reference sequence). The CDR3 DNA follows: TGTACCAGTAGTAGTAGGACAGGGGGCAGGAACGAGCAGTACTTC. It specifies CTSSSRTGGRNEQYF.

V is TRBV19 and J is TRBJ1-6, with D tentatively TRBD1 (6 bases). CDR1 LNHDA and CDR2 SQIVND come from the germline V gene (reference sequence). This CDR3 has 13 amino acids. Trimming removed 7 bases at V and 7 bases at J, with 11 bases between. CDR3 coding DNA: TGTGCCAGTACCCCCCAGGGGAATTCACCCCTCCACTTT. Amino acids: CASTPQGNSPLHF.

This chain joins TRBV2 and TRBJ2-5; 16 positions match TRBD2. Trimming at V came to 10 bases and at J to 7 bases, leaving 12 bases not matched to a gene. The CDR3 spans 16 residues. Germline loops: CDR1 SNHLY, CDR2 FYNNEI. As DNA, the CDR3 is TGTGCCACCCAGCCGGGACTAGCGGGGGGGCTGGTGACCCAGTACTTC. The encoded protein is CATQPGLAGGLVTQYF. The variable domain in full, completed from reference TRBV2 and TRBJ2-5, reads EPEVTQTPSHQVTQMGQEVILRCVPISNHLYFYWYRQILGQKVEFLVSFYNNEISEKSEIFDDQFSVERPDGSNFTLKIRSTKLEDSAMYFCATQPGLAGGLVTQYFGPGTRLLVL.

This sequence joins TRBV7-8 and TRBJ1-4; D not certain. V lost 5 bases, J lost 16 bases, and 14 bases lay in between. Germline assignment: CDR1 SGHVS and CDR2 FQNEAQ. The CDR3 is made up of 11 amino acids. Here the CDR3 reads CASSEGDIQFF. The CDR3 bases are TGTGCCAGCAGCGAGGGCGATATTCAGTTTTTT.

In nucleotides, the CDR3 is TGTGCCAGCCGGACTAGCGGGGGCTCCTACGAGCAGTACTTC. Its translation: CASRTSGGSYEQYF. V gene TRBV28 combines with J gene TRBJ2-7; 13 bases align to TRBD2. J lost 0 bases, V lost 8 bases, and 1 base had no gene match. CDR3 length: 14 residues. Germline values: CDR1 MDHEN, CDR2 SYDVKM.

The chain links TRBV30 to TRBJ2-1; 9 bases map to TRBD2. In germline, CDR1 is GTSNPN, CDR2 SVGIG (reference sequence). J was trimmed by 7 bases and V by 1 base; bases with no gene match: 5. This CDR3 region has 14 residues. The CDR3 loop reads CAWSAGLAGNEQFF. CDR3 nucleotide sequence: TGTGCCTGGAGTGCGGGCCTAGCGGGGAATGAGCAGTTCTTC.

As for this clone: Mismatch with germline at one junction end may stem from a read error. The V and J genes are TRBV7-9 and TRBJ2-7, with D possibly being TRBD2 (6 bases). The CDR3 is made up of 12 amino acids. The germline gives CDR1 SEHNR, CDR2 FQNEAQ (reference sequence). CDR3 nucleotide sequence: TGTTCCAGCAGCCCGGGGGCCTACGAGCAGTACTTC. Encoded protein: CSSSPGAYEQYF.

In this sample, this clone turned up once. V usage is TRBV6-1 and J usage is TRBJ2-1; D perhaps matches TRBD1 (6 bases). Germline V gene data show CDR1 as MNHNS and CDR2 as SASEGT. The CDR3 extends over 14 amino acids. Between the trimmed V and J ends, which lost 1 base and 8 bases, there was a span of 12 bases. CDR3 in amino acids: CASSEGTVLYEQFF. The DNA for the CDR3 is TGTGCCAGCAGTGAAGGGACAGTCTTATATGAGCAGTTCTTC.

In its sample, this clone was seen a few times. This chain links TRBV27 with TRBJ2-7, with TRBD2 matching 10 bases. This CDR3 is 15 amino acids long. The V segment lost 6 bases and the J segment 4 bases; nucleotides outside the gene matches: 9. The germline CDR1 and CDR2 sequences are MNHEY and SMNVEV (reference sequence). CDR3 amino acids: CASRLMLAGAYEQYF. The CDR3 bases are TGTGCCAGCAGACTCATGCTAGCGGGAGCGTACGAGCAGTACTTC.

This chain joins TRBV10-2 and TRBJ2-3; 11 bases line up with TRBD2. The CDR3 contains 14 residues. After removal of 6 bases from V and 3 bases from J, the junction contained 2 bases not matched to a gene. In germline, CDR1 is WSHSY, CDR2 SAAADI. In DNA, the CDR3 is TGCGCCAGCAGGGTAGCGGGGGGGACAGATACGCAGTATTTT. This codes for CASRVAGGTDTQYF.

This chain joins TRBV6-1 and TRBJ2-1; 7 nucleotides line up with TRBD2. This CDR3 is built from 17 residues. The junction had 9 bases not matched to a gene; V was cut back by 4 bases and J by 0 bases. The V gene's germline CDR1 is MNHNS and CDR2 SASEGT. Written as DNA, the CDR3 is TGTGCCAGCAGTGGAAGTCGGGGGGTCAGCTCCTACAATGAGCAGTTCTTC. It encodes CASSGSRGVSSYNEQFF.

V is TRBV10-1 and J is TRBJ2-7; D is possibly TRBD1 (5 bases). Trimming pared 0 bases from V and 5 bases from J, leaving 14 bases between. CDR1 is WNHNN and CDR2 is SYGVQD in the germline V gene (reference sequence). The CDR3 sequence is 15 residues long. Here the CDR3 DNA reads TGCGCCAGCAGTGAGTCCAGGGCCACTTTCGACGAGCAGTACTTC. This codes for CASSESRATFDEQYF.

The chain links TRBV7-6 to TRBJ2-7, with TRBD2 matching 9 bases. The CDR3 runs 15 residues. Germline V gene data show CDR1 as SGHVS and CDR2 as FNYEAQ. Trimming cost V 1 base and J 4 bases; bases outside gene matches: 5. The CDR3 sequence: CASSLVAGGIYEQYF. The DNA for the CDR3 is TGTGCCAGCAGCTTAGTGGCGGGAGGGATTTACGAGCAGTACTTC.

The J gene is TRBJ2-2, the V gene TRBV5-4, with 7 positions matching TRBD1. The CDR3 totals 16 residues. After removal of 6 bases from V and 5 bases from J, the junction contained 13 bases not matched to a gene. In germline, CDR1 is SGHNT, CDR2 YYREEE (reference sequence). This chain's CDR3 is CASTRVGGEDTGELFF. In nucleotides, the CDR3 is TGTGCCAGCACCCGGGTAGGGGGCGAAGATACCGGGGAGCTGTTTTTT.

The rearrangement uses TRBV27 and TRBJ2-1; D is possibly TRBD2 (6 bases). The V gene's germline CDR1 is MNHEY and CDR2 SMNVEV (reference sequence). This CDR3 is 16 amino acids long. V was shortened by 9 bases and J by 7 bases, with 25 bases between the two germline ends. The DNA of the CDR3 is TGTGCCAGTAACTTCCGGGACCCGACACGGGGGAATGAGCAGTTCTTC. Encoded protein: CASNFRDPTRGNEQFF.

The rearrangement uses TRBV19 and TRBJ1-2; D unresolved. V lost 7 bases and J 6 bases, leaving 15 bases between the germline ends. The CDR3 sequence is 13 residues long. The germline V gene encodes CDR1 LNHDA and CDR2 SQIVND (reference sequence). CDR3: CASTLQETDGYTF. The CDR3 DNA is TGTGCCAGTACTTTGCAGGAAACGGATGGCTACACCTTC.